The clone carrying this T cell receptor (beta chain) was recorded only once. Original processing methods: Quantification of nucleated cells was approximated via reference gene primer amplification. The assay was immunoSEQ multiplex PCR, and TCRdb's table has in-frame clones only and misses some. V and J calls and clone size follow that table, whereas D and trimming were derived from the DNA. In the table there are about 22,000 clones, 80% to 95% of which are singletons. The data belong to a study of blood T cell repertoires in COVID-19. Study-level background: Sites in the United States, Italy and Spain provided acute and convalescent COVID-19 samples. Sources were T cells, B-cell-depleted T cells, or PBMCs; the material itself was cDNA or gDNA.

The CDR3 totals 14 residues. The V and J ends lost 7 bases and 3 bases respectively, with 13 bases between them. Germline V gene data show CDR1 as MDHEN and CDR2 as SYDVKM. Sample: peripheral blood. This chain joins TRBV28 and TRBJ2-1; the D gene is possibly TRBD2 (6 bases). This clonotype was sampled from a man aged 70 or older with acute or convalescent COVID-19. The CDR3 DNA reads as TGTGCCAGCACCCTAGCGTTGGGCTACAATGAGCAGTTCTTC. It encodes CASTLALGYNEQFF.